This record looks at one TCR beta chain sequence and its context. What it binds is unknown. This table comes from immunoSEQ multiplex PCR, and its TCRdb copy is limited to in-frame clones, with some not included. Of tens of thousands of clones in the sample, 85% to 95% were seen once. This record comes from a study of graft-versus-host responses after intestinal transplantation. CDR1 SGHKS and CDR2 YYEKEE come from the germline V gene (reference sequence). The CDR3 is 16 amino acids. V was clipped by 3 bases and J by 2 bases, with 15 bases between them. The input for sequencing was unstimulated CD8+ T cells sorted from spleen or lymph node cells, taken before intestinal transplant. The TCR comes from a human donor who received an intestinal transplant. This chain uses TRBV5-5 with TRBJ2-1, with a tentative D call TRBD1 (7 bases). This chain's CDR3 is CASSSWGDRPYNEQFF. DNA of the CDR3: TGTGCCAGCAGCTCCTGGGGGGACAGACCCTACAATGAGCAGTTCTTC. The variable domain in full, completed from reference TRBV5-5 and TRBJ2-1, reads DAGVTQSPTHLIKTRGQQVTLRCSPISGHKSVSWYQQVLGQGPQFIFQYYEKEERGRGNFPDRFSARQFPNYSSELNVNALLLGDSALYLCASSSWGDRPYNEQFFGPGTRLTVL.